This TCR beta chain is from a study of cytomegalovirus exposure and HLA in healthy donors. This clone was counted only a few times. Clones were read by immunoSEQ multiplex PCR, and TCRdb kept only the in-frame ones, dropping some. The repertoire has more than 150,000 clones, 84% of them found once; the top ten carry approximately 7%. Trimming shortened V by 3 bases and J by 0 bases, and 9 bases separated the two germline ends. CDR1 is MGHRA and CDR2 is YSYEKL in the germline V gene. The CDR3 totals 14 residues. Separation from the approximately 690-subject first cohort characterized the roughly 120-subject validation cohort, to which the donors belonged.

Sequenced sample: PBMCs. The receptor was isolated from a man between 18 and 35 years old in good health and CMV-seropositive. The chain joins TRBV4-1 to TRBJ2-7; no clear D gene. DNA of the CDR3: TGCGCCAGCAGCCACTTGGTGAGCTCCTACGAGCAGTACTTC. This codes for CASSHLVSSYEQYF.